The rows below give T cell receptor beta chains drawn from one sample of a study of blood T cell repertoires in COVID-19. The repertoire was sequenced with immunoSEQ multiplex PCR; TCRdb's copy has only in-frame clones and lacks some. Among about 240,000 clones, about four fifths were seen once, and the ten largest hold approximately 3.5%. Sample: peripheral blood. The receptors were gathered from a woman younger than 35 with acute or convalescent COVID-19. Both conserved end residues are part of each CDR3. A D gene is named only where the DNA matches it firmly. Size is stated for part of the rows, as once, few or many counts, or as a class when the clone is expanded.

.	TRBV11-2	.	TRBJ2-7	CASSLVTGASEQYF	TGTGCCAGCAGCTTAGTGACGGGTGCATCCGAGCAGTACTTC
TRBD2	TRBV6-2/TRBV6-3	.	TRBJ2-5	CASSRPGLASIETQYF	TGTGCCAGCAGTCGTCCGGGACTAGCCTCAATCGAGACCCAGTACTTC
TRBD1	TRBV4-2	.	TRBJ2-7	CASSQELRDRGNEQYF	TGTGCCAGCAGCCAAGAACTCAGGGACAGGGGAAACGAGCAGTACTTC
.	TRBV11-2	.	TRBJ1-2	CASSIYIPLRGEDYGYTF	TGTGCCAGCAGCATTTATATACCCCTCAGGGGAGAGGACTATGGCTACACCTTC
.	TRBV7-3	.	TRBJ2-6	CASSFQGAVSGANVLTF	TGTGCCAGCAGCTTCCAGGGTGCGGTCTCTGGGGCCAACGTCCTGACTTTC
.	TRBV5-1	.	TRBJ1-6	CASSLGTANSPLHF	TGCGCCAGCAGCTTGGGGACAGCAAATTCACCCCTCCACTTT
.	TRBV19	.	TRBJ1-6	CASSIPPVRGRNSPLHF	TGTGCCAGTAGTATACCGCCGGTAAGGGGTCGAAATTCACCCCTCCACTTT
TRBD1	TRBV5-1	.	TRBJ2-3	CASSSFQGARGTDTQYF	TGCGCCAGCAGCTCATTTCAGGGGGCCCGGGGTACAGATACGCAGTATTTT
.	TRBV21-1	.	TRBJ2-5	CASRWAMSPKETQYF	TGTGCCAGCAGATGGGCCATGAGCCCTAAAGAGACCCAGTACTTC
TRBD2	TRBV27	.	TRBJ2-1	CASAAGGLEQFF	TGTGCCAGCGCGGCGGGAGGGCTGGAGCAGTTCTTC
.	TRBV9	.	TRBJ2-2	CASSVDMWRAGELFF	TGTGCCAGCAGCGTAGATATGTGGAGGGCCGGGGAGCTGTTTTTT
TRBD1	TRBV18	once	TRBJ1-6	CASSPATGGSPLHF	TGTGCCAGCTCACCAGCGACAGGGGGCTCACCCCTCCACTTT
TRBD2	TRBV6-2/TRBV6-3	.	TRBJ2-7	CASSLPREGPYEQYF	TGTGCCAGCAGCCTCCCGCGGGAGGGGCCCTACGAGCAGTACTTC
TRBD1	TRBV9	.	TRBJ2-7	CASSVVGTGAPEQYF	TGTGCCAGCAGCGTAGTAGGGACAGGGGCCCCCGAGCAGTACTTC
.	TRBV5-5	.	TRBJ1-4	CASSLGREAKLFF	TGTGCCAGCAGCTTGGGACGTGAGGCGAAACTGTTTTTT
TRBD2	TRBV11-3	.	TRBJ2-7	CASSHPVTSHHEQYF	TGTGCCAGCAGCCACCCGGTGACTAGCCACCACGAGCAGTACTTC
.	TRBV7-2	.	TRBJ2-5	CASSLPPLEYQYF	TGTGCCAGCAGCTTACCCCCCCTAGAGTACCAGTACTTC
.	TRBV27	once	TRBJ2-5	CASSLPGNRETQYF	TGTGCCAGCAGTTTGCCAGGGAATAGAGAGACCCAGTACTTC
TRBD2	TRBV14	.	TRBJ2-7	CASSRLAGGEEQYF	TGTGCCAGCAGCCGACTAGCGGGAGGTGAGGAGCAGTACTTC
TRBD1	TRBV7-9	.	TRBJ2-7	CASSPRDRVYEQYF	TGTGCCAGCAGCCCTAGGGACAGAGTCTACGAGCAGTACTTC
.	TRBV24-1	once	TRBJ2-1	CATSASDRGNYSGSWWNEQFF	TGTGCCACCAGTGCCTCGGACAGGGGGAACTATAGCGGGAGCTGGTGGAATGAGCAGTTCTTC
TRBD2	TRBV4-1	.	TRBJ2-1	CASSQDSVRWRESEQFF	TGCGCCAGCAGCCAAGACTCGGTTCGCTGGCGGGAGAGTGAGCAGTTCTTC
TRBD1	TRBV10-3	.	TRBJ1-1	CATAGTGRSTEAFF	TGTGCCACCGCCGGGACAGGGAGGAGCACTGAAGCTTTCTTT
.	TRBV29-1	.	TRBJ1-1	CSAKGPDELNTEAFF	TGCAGCGCCAAGGGGCCCGATGAACTGAACACTGAAGCTTTCTTT
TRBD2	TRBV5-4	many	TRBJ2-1	CASSLSGESSYNEQFF	TGTGCCAGCAGCTTGAGCGGGGAGAGCTCCTACAATGAGCAGTTCTTC
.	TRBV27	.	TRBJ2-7	CASRPWDGTYEQYF	TGTGCCAGCCGACCGTGGGACGGGACTTACGAGCAGTACTTC
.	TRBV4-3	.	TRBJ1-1	CASSQSVNTEAFF	TGCGCCAGCAGCCAAAGCGTGAACACTGAAGCTTTCTTT
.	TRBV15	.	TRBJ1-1	CATSRDFWGGDRNTEAFF	TGTGCCACCAGCAGAGATTTTTGGGGGGGCGATAGGAACACTGAAGCTTTCTTT
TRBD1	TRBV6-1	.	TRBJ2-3	CASSEASGTGWADTQYF	TGTGCCAGCAGTGAAGCAAGCGGGACAGGGTGGGCAGATACGCAGTATTTT
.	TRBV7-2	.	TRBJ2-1	CASSPDRGNGEQFF	TGTGCCAGCAGCCCAGATCGGGGGAACGGTGAGCAGTTCTTC
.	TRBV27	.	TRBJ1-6	CASSLRGLGNSPLHF	TGTGCCAGCAGTTTAAGGGGGTTGGGTAATTCACCCCTCCACTTT
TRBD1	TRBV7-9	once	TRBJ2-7	CASSLPTGGADHEQYF	TGTGCCAGCAGCTTACCCACAGGGGGCGCAGATCACGAGCAGTACTTC
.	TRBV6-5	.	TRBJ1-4	CASSYGIGGREKLFF	TGTGCCAGCAGTTACGGGATCGGGGGGCGCGAAAAACTGTTTTTT
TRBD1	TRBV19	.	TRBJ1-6	CASRLDRVTPLHF	TGTGCCAGTAGATTGGACAGGGTAACACCCCTCCACTTT
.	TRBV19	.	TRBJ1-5	CASSIRRNQPQHF	TGTGCCAGTAGTATTCGTCGCAATCAGCCCCAGCATTTT
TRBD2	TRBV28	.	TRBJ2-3	CASSLPGTSGSGTDTQYF	TGTGCCAGCAGTTTACCCGGGACTAGCGGGAGTGGTACAGATACGCAGTATTTT
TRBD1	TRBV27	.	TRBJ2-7	CASSTSGGLGYYEQYF	TGTGCCAGCAGTACCTCAGGGGGCTTGGGCTACTACGAGCAGTACTTC
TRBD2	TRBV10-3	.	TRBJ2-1	CAISELLAGASTGQFF	TGTGCCATCAGTGAGCTTCTGGCGGGAGCCTCCACCGGGCAGTTCTTC
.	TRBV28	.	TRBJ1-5	CASRVPGGGQPQHF	TGTGCCAGCAGAGTCCCGGGGGGAGGGCAGCCCCAGCATTTT
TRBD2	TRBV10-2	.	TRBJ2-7	CATRTGLAGANEQYF	TGCGCCACACGAACCGGACTAGCGGGAGCCAACGAGCAGTACTTC
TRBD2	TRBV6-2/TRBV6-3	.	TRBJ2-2	CASSGLAGWGGELFF	TGTGCCAGCAGCGGACTAGCGGGATGGGGCGGGGAGCTGTTTTTT
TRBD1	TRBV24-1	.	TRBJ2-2	CATSDYRGLDTGELFF	TGTGCCACCAGTGATTACAGGGGGCTGGACACCGGGGAGCTGTTTTTT
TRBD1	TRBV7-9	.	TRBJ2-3	CASSSTGVNTQYF	TGTGCCAGCAGCTCAACAGGGGTGAATACGCAGTATTTT
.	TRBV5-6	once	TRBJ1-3	CASSFWQGNTIYF	TGTGCCAGCAGCTTTTGGCAGGGGAACACCATATATTTT
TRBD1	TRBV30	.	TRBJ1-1	CAWSRRLDRDTEAFF	TGTGCCTGGAGTCGACGACTAGACAGGGACACTGAAGCTTTCTTT
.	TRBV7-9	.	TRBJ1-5	CASSQASHIGNQPQHF	TGTGCCAGCAGTCAGGCGTCCCACATTGGCAATCAGCCCCAGCATTTT
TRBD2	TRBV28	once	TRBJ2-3	CASSSGTRTDTQYF	TGTGCCAGCAGTTCCGGGACTAGGACAGATACGCAGTATTTT
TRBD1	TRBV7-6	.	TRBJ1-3	CASSLRTGPGNTIYF	TGTGCCAGCAGCTTACGGACAGGGCCTGGAAACACCATATATTTT
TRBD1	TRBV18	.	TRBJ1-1	CASSPLYTGGNEAFF	TGTGCCAGCTCACCACTCTACACAGGGGGGAATGAAGCTTTCTTT
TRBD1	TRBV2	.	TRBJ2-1	CASSEGTDSYNEQFF	TGTGCCAGCAGTGAGGGGACAGATAGTTACAATGAGCAGTTCTTC
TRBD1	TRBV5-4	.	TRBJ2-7	CASDAGTGSYEQYF	TGTGCCAGCGATGCCGGGACAGGGTCCTACGAGCAGTACTTC
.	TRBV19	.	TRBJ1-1	CASSIDEQGMNTEAFF	TGTGCCAGTAGTATAGACGAACAGGGCATGAACACTGAAGCTTTCTTT
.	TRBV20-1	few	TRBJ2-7	CSARVRDEQYF	TGCAGTGCTAGAGTTCGCGATGAGCAGTACTTC
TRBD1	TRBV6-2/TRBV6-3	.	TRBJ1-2	CASSKPGQGFYGYTF	TGTGCCAGCAGTAAGCCGGGACAGGGCTTCTATGGCTACACCTTC
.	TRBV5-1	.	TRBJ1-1	CASNRGQNTEAFF	TGCGCCAGCAACCGGGGACAGAACACTGAAGCTTTCTTT